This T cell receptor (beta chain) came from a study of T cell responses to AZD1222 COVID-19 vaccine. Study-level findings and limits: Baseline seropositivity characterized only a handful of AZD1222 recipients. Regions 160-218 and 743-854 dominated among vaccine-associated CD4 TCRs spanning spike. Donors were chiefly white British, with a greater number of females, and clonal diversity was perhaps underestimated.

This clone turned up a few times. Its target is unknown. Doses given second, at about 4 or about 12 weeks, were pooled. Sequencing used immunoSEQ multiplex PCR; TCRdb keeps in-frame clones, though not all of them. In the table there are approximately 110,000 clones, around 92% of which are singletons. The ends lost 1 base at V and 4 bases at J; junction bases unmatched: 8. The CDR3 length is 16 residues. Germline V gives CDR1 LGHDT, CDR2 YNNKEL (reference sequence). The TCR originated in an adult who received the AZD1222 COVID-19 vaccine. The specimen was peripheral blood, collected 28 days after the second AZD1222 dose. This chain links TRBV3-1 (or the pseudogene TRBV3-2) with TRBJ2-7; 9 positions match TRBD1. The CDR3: CASSQGTDRGMYEQYF. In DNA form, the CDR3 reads TGTGCCAGCAGCCAAGGTACGGACAGGGGTATGTACGAGCAGTACTTC.